This T cell receptor beta chain was captured in a study of early T cells in non-severe SARS-CoV-2 infection. Whole-study context: The study sequenced bulk RNA from unsorted whole blood, with chains unpaired.

CDR3 size: 20 residues. V lost 1 base to trimming and J lost 0 bases, with 22 bases between them. CDR1 MNHEY and CDR2 SVGEGT come from the germline V gene. Study-wide results and limits: In VDJdb matching, anti-spike CD8 responses were favored while private and CD4 specificities went missing.

This clonotype has a handful of counts. Its antigen is still unknown. As part of library construction, unique molecular identifiers were attached to individual cDNA molecules. Each CDR3 protein gets one entry after TCRdb re-called the 5' RACE reads with MiXCR. The sample shows nearly 45,000 distinct CDR3 sequences, roughly 10% of them seen only once. The rearrangement joins TRBV6-2 or TRBV6-3 to TRBJ2-1; D is unresolved. The specimen sequenced was whole blood. The TCR originated in an adult who was a healthcare worker with PCR-confirmed SARS-CoV-2 infection or an uninfected control (not recorded which). This CDR3 is CASSYFIYWRSTSSYNEQFF. Here the CDR3 DNA reads TGTGCCAGCAGTTACTTCATATATTGGCGAAGTACCAGCTCCTACAATGAGCAGTTCTTC.